Below, 31 T cell receptor beta chains from the same sample are listed, as sequenced in a study of cytomegalovirus exposure and HLA in healthy donors. PCR primers comprised 60 Vbeta and 13 Jbeta primers. Profiled with immunoSEQ multiplex PCR; TCRdb holds only in-frame clones, not every one. This table holds 100,000 or so clones, roughly 12% found once. Sample: PBMCs. The receptors were gathered from a middle-aged man in good health and CMV-seropositive.

This clone was counted between two and nine times. The chain joins TRBV15 to TRBJ2-6, with 7 bases matching TRBD1. Trimming at V came to 3 bases and at J to 4 bases, leaving 3 bases not matched to a gene. CDR1 is LNHNV and CDR2 is YYDKDF in the germline V gene (reference sequence). This CDR3 has 15 residues. The CDR3 nucleotides are TGTGCCACCAGCAGCAGGGGGAGAGGGGCCAACGTCCTGACTTTC. Translated, it gives CATSSRGRGANVLTF.

This clone has only a few counts. The chain links TRBV29-1 to TRBJ2-7; possible D gene TRBD1, 6 bases. V gave up 7 bases and J gave up 2 bases, with 18 bases separating them. The germline V gene encodes CDR1 SQVTM and CDR2 ANQGSEA. This CDR3 comprises 14 residues. This CDR3 is CSAIPGTRPYEQYF. The CDR3 DNA follows: TGCAGCGCGATCCCCGGGACACGACCCTACGAGCAGTACTTC.

This clone was seen only a few times. The genes are TRBV11-2 and TRBJ2-7; D unclear. Germline V gives CDR1 SGHAT, CDR2 FQNNGV. V lost 5 bases and J 1 base, leaving 6 bases between the germline ends. The CDR3 covers 12 residues. CDR3 nucleotide sequence: TGTGCCAGCAGCCTGCTATCCTACGAGCAGTACTTC. Translated, it gives CASSLLSYEQYF.

Only a few counts were recorded for this clone. The chain is built from TRBV27 and TRBJ2-2; TRBD2 aligns across 11 bases. The CDR3 contains 21 residues. In germline, CDR1 is MNHEY, CDR2 SMNVEV (reference sequence). The V segment lost 0 bases and the J segment 3 bases; nucleotides outside the gene matches: 15. The CDR3 DNA is TGTGCCAGCAGTTTATCTAGTGGACTAGCGGGCGGAGTTTGGGACACCGGGGAGCTGTTTTTT. It translates to CASSLSSGLAGGVWDTGELFF.

The chain combines TRBV10-2 with TRBJ2-7; 9 positions match TRBD2. Losses at the gene ends were 3 bases for V and 5 bases for J; bases not matched to a gene: 8. Per germline, CDR1 WSHSY and CDR2 SAAADI. The CDR3 loop spans 15 amino acids. The CDR3 region is CASSEEAGGPNEQYF. The DNA of the CDR3 is TGCGCCAGCAGTGAAGAAGCGGGAGGTCCTAACGAGCAGTACTTC.

The table lists this clone with a few counts. The chain is built from TRBV2 and TRBJ2-2; TRBD2 is a possible D gene (6 bases). V was shortened by 4 bases and J by 5 bases, with 14 bases between the two germline ends. Germline CDR1 reads SNHLY; CDR2 reads FYNNEI. CDR3 length: 15 residues. CDR3 amino acids: CASSGRAGRTGELFF. As DNA, the CDR3 is TGTGCCAGCAGTGGGAGGGCAGGGCGGACCGGGGAGCTGTTTTTT. The entire variable domain, with the rest obtained from reference TRBV2 and TRBJ2-2, is as follows: EPEVTQTPSHQVTQMGQEVILRCVPISNHLYFYWYRQILGQKVEFLVSFYNNEISEKSEIFDDQFSVERPDGSNFTLKIRSTKLEDSAMYFCASSGRAGRTGELFFGEGSRLTVL.

The rearrangement uses TRBV11-2 and TRBJ1-1; 8 nucleotides line up with TRBD1. The CDR3 contains 13 residues. The germline gives CDR1 SGHAT, CDR2 FQNNGV. J lost 4 bases, V lost 3 bases, and 1 base had no gene match. The CDR3 reads CASSLDRVTEAFF. The CDR3 DNA reads as TGTGCCAGCAGCTTGGACAGGGTCACTGAAGCTTTCTTT.

This clone was seen only a few times. V gene TRBV4-2 combines with J gene TRBJ2-5; 14 nucleotides line up with TRBD2. Trimming removed 2 bases from V and 5 bases from J; junction bases left unmatched: 7. The CDR3 spans 17 residues. CDR1 is LGHNA, CDR2 YNFKEQ, per germline. The CDR3 region is CASSQPGLAGVRETQYF. In DNA form, the CDR3 reads TGTGCCAGCAGCCAACCGGGACTAGCGGGAGTACGGGAGACCCAGTACTTC.

This clone was counted a few times. The gene calls are TRBV30 and TRBJ2-3; D not resolved. CDR3 length equals 10 residues. CDR1 and CDR2 (germline): GTSNPN, SVGIG (reference sequence). V was cut by 8 bases and J by 2 bases, with 5 bases left in between. In DNA form, the CDR3 reads TGTGCCACCTACACAGATACGCAGTATTTT. Translating gives CATYTDTQYF.

V and J are TRBV5-1 and TRBJ2-5; the match to TRBD1 covers 7 bases. Germline trimming cut 1 base from V and 5 bases from J; bases unmatched to any gene: 8. CDR1 is SGHRS, CDR2 YFSETQ, per germline. The CDR3 has 15 residues. In DNA form, the CDR3 reads TGCGCCAGCAGCTTGCAGGGACAGATGTCGGAGACCCAGTACTTC. It yields the protein CASSLQGQMSETQYF.

This chain uses TRBV27 with TRBJ2-2, with 8 positions matching TRBD1. Germline V lookup: CDR1 MNHEY, CDR2 SMNVEV (reference sequence). This CDR3 is built from 16 residues. Trimming took 4 bases from V and 5 from J; bases not matched to a gene: 9. The CDR3 region has the DNA TGTGCCAGCAGTTGGGACAGGCCTGGTGTGACCGGGGAGCTGTTTTTT. This translates into CASSWDRPGVTGELFF.

V is TRBV11-2 and J is TRBJ2-1, with D maybe TRBD2 (6 bases). V lost 9 bases, J lost 9 bases, and 27 bases lay in between. The V gene's germline CDR1 is SGHAT and CDR2 FQNNGV. The length of the CDR3 is 16 residues. In DNA form, the CDR3 reads TGTGCCAGTCGGGAGCAGGGCGTCCCTCGAGGTAGTGAGCAGTTCTTC. It codes for CASREQGVPRGSEQFF.

V and J are TRBV29-1 and TRBJ1-4, with TRBD1 as a possible D gene (5 bases). Germline loops: CDR1 SQVTM, CDR2 ANQGSEA. The CDR3 consists of 15 residues. Trimming took off 2 bases at V and 7 bases at J, with 17 bases between the two ends. CDR3 amino acids: CSVETLRGSSEKLFF. The CDR3 DNA sequence: TGCAGCGTTGAAACCCTAAGGGGAAGTAGTGAAAAACTGTTTTTT.

The V and J genes are TRBV30 and TRBJ1-1; D perhaps matches TRBD1 (5 bases). Germline V CDR1 and CDR2: GTSNPN, SVGIG (reference sequence). V was clipped by 1 base and J by 0 bases, with 6 bases between them. The CDR3 has 13 amino acids. CDR3 in amino acids: CAWSAGMNTEAFF. CDR3 sequence (DNA): TGTGCCTGGAGTGCAGGGATGAACACTGAAGCTTTCTTT.

This chain links TRBV10-2 with TRBJ2-2; D is ambiguous. Trimming cost V 10 bases and J 2 bases, with 11 bases left between them. The CDR3 loop spans 13 amino acids. Per germline, CDR1 WSHSY and CDR2 SAAADI. CDR3 nucleotide sequence: TGCGCCACCCGGTCCTCTAACACCGGGGAGCTGTTTTTT. Translation gives CATRSSNTGELFF.

V gene TRBV19 combines with J gene TRBJ2-2; TRBD1 is a possible D gene (5 bases). CDR1 and CDR2 from the germline V gene are LNHDA and SQIVND (reference sequence). The length of the CDR3 is 17 residues. The germline V and J ends were trimmed by 3 bases and 2 bases, with 16 bases remaining between them. CDR3 bases: TGTGCCAGTAGTATCTGGGCCAGGGAAGGAAACACCGGGGAGCTGTTTTTT. Encoded protein: CASSIWAREGNTGELFF.

The chain has TRBV11-2 and TRBJ2-5, with a possible D match to TRBD2 (6 bases). Germline V CDR1 and CDR2: SGHAT, FQNNGV. This CDR3 is built from 16 residues. The V and J ends lost 5 bases and 2 bases respectively, with 18 bases between them. The CDR3 loop reads CASSQVGGRIQETQYF. CDR3 DNA sequence: TGTGCCAGCAGCCAAGTTGGAGGGCGGATTCAAGAGACCCAGTACTTC.

This chain joins TRBV7-3 and TRBJ2-1, with 9 bases matching TRBD2. Trimming at V came to 9 bases and at J to 9 bases, leaving 9 bases not matched to a gene. This CDR3 is 13 amino acids long. In germline, CDR1 is SGHTA, CDR2 FQGTGA. CDR3 region: CARSPHSGSEQFF. As DNA, the CDR3 is TGTGCCAGAAGCCCTCATAGCGGGAGTGAGCAGTTCTTC.

This chain uses TRBV11-2 with TRBJ2-5; TRBD1 might be the D (5 bases). Trimming shortened V by 2 bases and J by 5 bases, and 12 bases separated the two germline ends. This CDR3 spans 14 amino acids. In germline, CDR1 is SGHAT, CDR2 FQNNGV. In DNA, the CDR3 is TGTGCCAGCAGCTTATTCCAGGGAAGGGAGACCCAGTACTTC. This codes for CASSLFQGRETQYF.

Only a few counts were recorded for this clone. J is TRBJ2-7 and V is TRBV13, with 7 bases lining up with TRBD1. The junction had 12 bases not matched to a gene; V was cut back by 5 bases and J by 2 bases. This CDR3 has 16 amino acids. CDR1 PRHDT and CDR2 FYEKMQ come from the germline V gene (reference sequence). In DNA, the CDR3 is TGTGCCAGCAGCGGGGGCGTTGGCAGGGGGACCTACGAGCAGTACTTC. This translates into CASSGGVGRGTYEQYF.

The chain carries TRBV5-1 and TRBJ1-2, with 7 nucleotides matching TRBD1. V dropped 4 bases and J dropped 8; count of bases not matched to a gene: 11. This CDR3 has 14 residues. CDR1 is SGHRS, CDR2 YFSETQ, per germline. Here the CDR3 reads CASSPTTGTEGYTF. CDR3 in DNA: TGCGCCAGCAGCCCGACGACAGGGACGGAGGGCTACACCTTC.

This chain joins TRBV29-1 and TRBJ1-4, with 7 nucleotides matching TRBD1. V shed 2 bases, J shed 7 bases, and the junction held 7 bases outside the gene matches. The CDR3 has 14 residues. Germline V gene data show CDR1 as SQVTM and CDR2 as ANQGSEA. CDR3 amino acids: CSVEKGAIGEKLFF. The CDR3 DNA sequence: TGCAGCGTTGAAAAGGGGGCGATAGGTGAAAAACTGTTTTTT.

V and J are TRBV6-6 and TRBJ1-2; weak D call: TRBD1 (5 bases). Germline V gene lookup returns CDR1 MNHNY and CDR2 SVGAGI (reference sequence). V was shortened by 4 bases and J by 4 bases, with 10 bases between the two germline ends. The CDR3 contains 13 residues. The CDR3 coding sequence is TGTGCCAGCAGTTTAGGACACCTCTATGGCTACACCTTC. This gives the protein CASSLGHLYGYTF.

V gene TRBV11-2 combines with J gene TRBJ2-2; 9 nucleotides agree with TRBD2. The V and J ends lost 4 bases and 8 bases, in that order; junction bases with no gene match: 8. There are 15 residues in the CDR3. Germline CDR1 reads SGHAT; CDR2 reads FQNNGV. In DNA, the CDR3 is TGTGCCAGCAGCTCCTTAGCGGGAGTCGAGGGGGAGCTGTTTTTT. Its translation is CASSSLAGVEGELFF.

V is TRBV10-2 and J is TRBJ1-5; D perhaps matches TRBD1 (5 bases). The CDR3 runs 13 residues. V was pared by 7 bases and J by 4 bases, with 11 bases between. Germline V gene data show CDR1 as WSHSY and CDR2 as SAAADI. As DNA, the CDR3 is TGCGCCAGCAATGCAGGGCCAAATCAGCCCCAGCATTTT. This gives the protein CASNAGPNQPQHF.

This clone was observed a handful of times. The chain links TRBV6-5 to TRBJ2-3; D is possibly TRBD2 (6 bases). The CDR3 covers 13 residues. V lost 5 bases, J lost 5 bases, and 11 bases lay in between. Per germline, CDR1 MNHEY and CDR2 SVGAGI. CDR3 bases: TGTGCCAGCAGTGCCGGGAGCTTAGATACGCAGTATTTT. Its translation: CASSAGSLDTQYF.

This clone showed up just a few times. CDR3 region: CASGGGGSGQETQYF. The CDR3 DNA follows: TGTGCCAGCGGCGGGGGCGGGAGTGGCCAAGAGACCCAGTACTTC. The rearrangement uses TRBV28 and TRBJ2-5; a possible D gene is TRBD2 (7 bases). Looked up from germline, CDR1 is MDHEN and CDR2 is SYDVKM. The ends were cut back, 8 bases at V and 1 base at J, with 17 bases in the middle. CDR3 size: 15 residues.

This clone was counted a few times. The genes are TRBV6-6 and TRBJ1-1, with D tentatively TRBD1 (6 bases). CDR3 length: 13 amino acids. CDR1 is MNHNY and CDR2 is SVGAGI in the germline V gene (reference sequence). Trimming took off 7 bases at V and 2 bases at J, with 11 bases between the two ends. The CDR3 loop is CASIKDSNTEAFF. The CDR3, as DNA: TGTGCCAGCATCAAGGACAGTAACACTGAAGCTTTCTTT.

J is TRBJ1-2 and V is TRBV25-1; a possible D gene is TRBD1 (5 bases). Per the germline V gene, CDR1 is MGHDK and CDR2 is SYGVNS. The CDR3 covers 14 residues. V was pared by 3 bases and J by 2 bases, with 10 bases between. The DNA of the CDR3 is TGTGCCAGCAGTGACCGGGACTTCAACTATGGCTACACCTTC. As protein: CASSDRDFNYGYTF.

The rearrangement uses TRBV25-1 and TRBJ2-1, with 8 bases aligning to TRBD1. Germline-derived CDR1 and CDR2 are MGHDK and SYGVNS. This CDR3 region has 15 residues. The junction had 1 base not matched to a gene; V was cut back by 2 bases and J by 1 base. The CDR3 DNA sequence: TGTGCCAGCAGTGAACAGGGGGCTTCCTACAATGAGCAGTTCTTC. Translation gives CASSEQGASYNEQFF.

Turning to this clone: Other DNA sequences within the sample encode an identical CDR3. The chain has TRBV7-9 and TRBJ1-5; maybe TRBD1 (5 bases). Between the trimmed V and J ends, which lost 1 base and 7 bases, there was a span of 8 bases. From germline, CDR1 is SEHNR and CDR2 FQNEAQ (reference sequence). CDR3 length equals 13 residues. The CDR3 is CASSLGQNQPQHF. CDR3 in DNA: TGTGCCAGCAGCTTAGGACAGAACCAGCCCCAGCATTTT.